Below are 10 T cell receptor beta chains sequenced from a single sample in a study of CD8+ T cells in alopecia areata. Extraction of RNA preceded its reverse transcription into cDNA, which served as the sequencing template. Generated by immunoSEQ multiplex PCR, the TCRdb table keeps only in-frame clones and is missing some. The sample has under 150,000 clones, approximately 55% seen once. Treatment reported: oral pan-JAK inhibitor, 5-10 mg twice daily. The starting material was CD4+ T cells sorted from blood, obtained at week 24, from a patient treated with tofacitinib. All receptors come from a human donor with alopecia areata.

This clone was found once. Here the CDR3 reads CASSQGGSSYEQYF. The CDR3 nucleotides read TGTGCCAGCAGCCAAGGGGGCAGTTCCTACGAGCAGTACTTC. V usage is TRBV4-2 and J usage is TRBJ2-5; possible D gene TRBD1, 5 bases. The closer fit of TRBJ2-7 to the DNA end suggests the J call may be wrong. Per germline, CDR1 LGHNA and CDR2 YNFKEQ. The CDR3 covers 14 residues.

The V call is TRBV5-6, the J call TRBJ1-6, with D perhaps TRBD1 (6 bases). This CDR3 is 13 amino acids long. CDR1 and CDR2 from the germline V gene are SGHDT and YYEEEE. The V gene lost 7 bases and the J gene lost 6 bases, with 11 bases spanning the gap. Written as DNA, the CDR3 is TGTGCCAGCTCTGGACAGCCTAATTCACCCCTCCACTTT. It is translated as CASSGQPNSPLHF. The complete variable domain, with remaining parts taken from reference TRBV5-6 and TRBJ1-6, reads DAGVTQSPTHLIKTRGQQVTLRCSPKSGHDTVSWYQQALGQGPQFIFQYYEEEERQRGNFPDRFSGHQFPNYSSELNVNALLLGDSALYLCASSGQPNSPLHFGNGTRLTVT.

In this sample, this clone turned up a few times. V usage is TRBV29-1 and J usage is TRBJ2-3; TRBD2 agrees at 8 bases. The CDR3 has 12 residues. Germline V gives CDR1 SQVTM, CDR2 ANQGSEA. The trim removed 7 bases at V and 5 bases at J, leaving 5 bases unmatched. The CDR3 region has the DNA TGCAGCGCGGGGGGGCCTGGAGATACGCAGTATTTT. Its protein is CSAGGPGDTQYF.

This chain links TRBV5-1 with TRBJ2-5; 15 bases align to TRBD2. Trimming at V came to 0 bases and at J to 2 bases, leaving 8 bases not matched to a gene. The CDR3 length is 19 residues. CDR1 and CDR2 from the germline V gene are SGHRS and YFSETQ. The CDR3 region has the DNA TGCGCCAGCAGCTTGGTGGGGACTAGCGGGGGGACGTTACAAGAGACCCAGTACTTC. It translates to CASSLVGTSGGTLQETQYF.

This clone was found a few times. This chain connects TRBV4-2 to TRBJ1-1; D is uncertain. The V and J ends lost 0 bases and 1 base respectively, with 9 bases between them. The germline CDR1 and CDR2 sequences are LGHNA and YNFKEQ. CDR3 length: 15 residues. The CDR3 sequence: CASSQDFYSNTEAFF. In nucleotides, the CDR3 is TGTGCCAGCAGCCAAGATTTTTACTCGAACACTGAAGCTTTCTTT.

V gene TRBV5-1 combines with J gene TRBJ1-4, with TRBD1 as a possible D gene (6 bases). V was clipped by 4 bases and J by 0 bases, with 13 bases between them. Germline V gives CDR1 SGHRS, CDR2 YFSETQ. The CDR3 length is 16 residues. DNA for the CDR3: TGCGCCAGCAGCCTGGGGACATCTACAACTAATGAAAAACTGTTTTTT. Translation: CASSLGTSTTNEKLFF.

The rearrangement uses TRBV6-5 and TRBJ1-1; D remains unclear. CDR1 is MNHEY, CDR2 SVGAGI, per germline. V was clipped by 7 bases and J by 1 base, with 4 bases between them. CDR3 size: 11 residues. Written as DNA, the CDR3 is TGTGCCAGCACCTCGAACACTGAAGCTTTCTTT. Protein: CASTSNTEAFF.

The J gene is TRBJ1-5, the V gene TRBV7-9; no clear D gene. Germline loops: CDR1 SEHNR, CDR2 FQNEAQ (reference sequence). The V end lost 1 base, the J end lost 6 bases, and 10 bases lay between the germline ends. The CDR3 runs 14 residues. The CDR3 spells CASSLEAGGQPQHF. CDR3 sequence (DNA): TGTGCCAGCAGCTTAGAGGCAGGTGGTCAGCCCCAGCATTTT.

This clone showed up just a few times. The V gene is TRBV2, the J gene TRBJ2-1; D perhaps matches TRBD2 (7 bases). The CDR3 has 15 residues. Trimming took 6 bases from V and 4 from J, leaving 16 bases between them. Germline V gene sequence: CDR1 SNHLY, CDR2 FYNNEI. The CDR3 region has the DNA TGTGCCAGCAGCGGTGGGCGGGGGCGGTACAATGAGCAGTTCTTC. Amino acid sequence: CASSGGRGRYNEQFF.

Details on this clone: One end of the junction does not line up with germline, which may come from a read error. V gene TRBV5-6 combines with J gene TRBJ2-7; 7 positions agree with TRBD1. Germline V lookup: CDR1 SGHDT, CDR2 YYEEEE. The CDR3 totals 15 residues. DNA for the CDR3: TGTGCCAGCACCTTGCAGGGGGACACCTCCTACGAGCAGTACTTC. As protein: CASTLQGDTSYEQYF.